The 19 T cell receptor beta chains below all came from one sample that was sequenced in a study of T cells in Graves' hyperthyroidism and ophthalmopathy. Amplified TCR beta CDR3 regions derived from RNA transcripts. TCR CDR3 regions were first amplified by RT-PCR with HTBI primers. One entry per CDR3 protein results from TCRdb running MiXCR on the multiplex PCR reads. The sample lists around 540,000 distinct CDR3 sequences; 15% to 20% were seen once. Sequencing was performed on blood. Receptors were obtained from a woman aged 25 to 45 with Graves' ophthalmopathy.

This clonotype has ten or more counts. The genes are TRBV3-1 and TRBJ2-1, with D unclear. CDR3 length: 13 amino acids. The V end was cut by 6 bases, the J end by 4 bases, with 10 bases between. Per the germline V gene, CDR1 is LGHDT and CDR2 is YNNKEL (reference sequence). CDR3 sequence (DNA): TGTGCCAGCAGGGCAGGTAGATACAATGAGCAGTTCTTC. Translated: CASRAGRYNEQFF.

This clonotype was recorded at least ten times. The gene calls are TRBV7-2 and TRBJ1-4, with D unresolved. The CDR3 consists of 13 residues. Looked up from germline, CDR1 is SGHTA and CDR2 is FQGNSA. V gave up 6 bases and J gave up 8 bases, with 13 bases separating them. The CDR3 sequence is CASSVRRTEKLFF. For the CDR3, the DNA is TGTGCCAGCAGTGTGAGACGAACGGAAAAACTGTTTTTT. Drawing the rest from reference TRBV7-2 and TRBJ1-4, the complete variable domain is GAGVSQSPSNKVTEKGKDVELRCDPISGHTALYWYRQSLGQGLEFLIYFQGNSAPDKSGLPSDRFSAERTGGSVSTLTIQRTQQEDSAVYLCASSVRRTEKLFFGSGTQLSVL.

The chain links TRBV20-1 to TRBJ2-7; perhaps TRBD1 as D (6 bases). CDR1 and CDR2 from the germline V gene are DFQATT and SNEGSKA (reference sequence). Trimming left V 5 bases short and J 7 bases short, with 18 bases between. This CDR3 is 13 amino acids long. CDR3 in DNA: TGCAGTGCTTCTACAGGGATAGCAGGGGAGCAGTACTTC. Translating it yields CSASTGIAGEQYF.

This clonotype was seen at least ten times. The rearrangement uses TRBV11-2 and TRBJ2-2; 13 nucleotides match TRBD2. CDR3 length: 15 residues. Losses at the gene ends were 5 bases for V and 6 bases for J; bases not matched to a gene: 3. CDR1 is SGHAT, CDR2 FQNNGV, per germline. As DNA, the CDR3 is TGTGCCAGCAGCCTGGGACTAGCGGGATCCGGGGAGCTGTTTTTT. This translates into CASSLGLAGSGELFF.

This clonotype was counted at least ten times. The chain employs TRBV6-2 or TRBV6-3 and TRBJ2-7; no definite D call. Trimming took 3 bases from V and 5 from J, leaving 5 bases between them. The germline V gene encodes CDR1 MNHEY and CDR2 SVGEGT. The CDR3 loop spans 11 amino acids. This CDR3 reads CASSYPNEQYF. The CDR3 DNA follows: TGTGCCAGCAGTTATCCGAACGAGCAGTACTTC.

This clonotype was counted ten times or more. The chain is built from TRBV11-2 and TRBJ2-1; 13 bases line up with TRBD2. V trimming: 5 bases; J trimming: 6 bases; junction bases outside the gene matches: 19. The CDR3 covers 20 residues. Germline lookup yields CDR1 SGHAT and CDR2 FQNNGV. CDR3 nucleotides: TGTGCCAGCAGCCGTCCGAGACTAGCGGGAGGCCCCGGGGGGGGCAATGAGCAGTTCTTC. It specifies CASSRPRLAGGPGGGNEQFF. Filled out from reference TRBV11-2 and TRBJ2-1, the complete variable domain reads EAGVAQSPRYKIIEKRQSVAFWCNPISGHATLYWYQQILGQGPKLLIQFQNNGVVDDSQLPKDRFSAERLKGVDSTLKIQPAKLEDSAVYLCASSRPRLAGGPGGGNEQFFGPGTRLTVL.

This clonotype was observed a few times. CDR3 sequence: CASSYSRARNNEQFF. CDR3 in DNA: TGTGCCAGCAGTTACTCGAGGGCCAGAAACAATGAGCAGTTCTTC. The chain has TRBV6-2 or TRBV6-3 and TRBJ2-1, with D possibly TRBD2 on 5 matching bases. Trimming cost V 0 bases and J 5 bases, with 11 bases left between them. Germline CDR1 and CDR2: MNHEY and SVGEGT. The CDR3 length is 15 residues.

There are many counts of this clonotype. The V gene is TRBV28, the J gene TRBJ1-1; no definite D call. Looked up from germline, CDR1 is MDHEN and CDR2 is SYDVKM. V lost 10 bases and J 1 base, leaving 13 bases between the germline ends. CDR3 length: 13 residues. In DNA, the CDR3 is TGTGCCACCCAAGAGGTGAGGAACACTGAAGCTTTCTTT. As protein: CATQEVRNTEAFF. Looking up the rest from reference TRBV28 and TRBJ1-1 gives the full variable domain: DVKVTQSSRYLVKRTGEKVFLECVQDMDHENMFWYRQDPGLGLRLIYFSYDVKMKEKGDIPEGYSVSREKKERFSLILESASTNQTSMYLCATQEVRNTEAFFGQGTRLTVV.

Written as DNA, the CDR3 is TGTGCCAGCAGACCGGACAGGGTGGCAGCCTACGAGCAGTACTTC. Protein: CASRPDRVAAYEQYF. The J gene is TRBJ2-7, the V gene TRBV5-4; 8 bases agree with TRBD1. In germline, CDR1 is SGHNT, CDR2 YYREEE (reference sequence). The trim removed 5 bases at V and 2 bases at J, leaving 9 bases unmatched. The CDR3 has 15 residues.

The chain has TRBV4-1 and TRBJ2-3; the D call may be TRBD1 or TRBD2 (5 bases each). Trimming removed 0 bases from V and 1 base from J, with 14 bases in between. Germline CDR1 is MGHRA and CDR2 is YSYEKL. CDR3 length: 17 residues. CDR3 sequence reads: CASSQDPRDRGTDTQYF. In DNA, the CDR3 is TGCGCCAGCAGCCAAGATCCTAGGGACCGCGGCACAGATACGCAGTATTTT.

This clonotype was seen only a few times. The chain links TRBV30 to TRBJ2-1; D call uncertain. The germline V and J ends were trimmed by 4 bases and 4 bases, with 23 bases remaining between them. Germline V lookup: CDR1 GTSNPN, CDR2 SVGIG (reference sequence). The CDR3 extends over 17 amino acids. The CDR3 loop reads CAWITTPILIPYNEQFF. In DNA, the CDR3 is TGTGCCTGGATTACTACTCCGATTCTTATACCATACAATGAGCAGTTCTTC.

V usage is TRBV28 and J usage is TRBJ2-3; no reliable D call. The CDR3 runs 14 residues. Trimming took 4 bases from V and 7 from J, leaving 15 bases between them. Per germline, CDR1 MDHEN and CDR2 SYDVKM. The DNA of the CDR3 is TGTGCCAGCAGTTCTAGGCAGTCCCCGAATACGCAGTATTTT. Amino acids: CASSSRQSPNTQYF.

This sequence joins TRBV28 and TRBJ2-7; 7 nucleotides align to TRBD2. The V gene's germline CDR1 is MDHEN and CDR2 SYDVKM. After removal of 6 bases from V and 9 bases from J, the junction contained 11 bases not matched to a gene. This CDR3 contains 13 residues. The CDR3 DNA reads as TGTGCCAGCAGGACCAATAGCGGGTTCGGGCAGTACTTC. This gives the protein CASRTNSGFGQYF.

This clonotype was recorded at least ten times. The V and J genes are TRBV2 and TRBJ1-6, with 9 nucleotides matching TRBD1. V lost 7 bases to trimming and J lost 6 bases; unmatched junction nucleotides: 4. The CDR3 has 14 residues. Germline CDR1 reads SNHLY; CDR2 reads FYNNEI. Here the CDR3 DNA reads TGTGCCAGCAAACAGGGGGCTTTTAATTCACCCCTCCACTTT. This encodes CASKQGAFNSPLHF.

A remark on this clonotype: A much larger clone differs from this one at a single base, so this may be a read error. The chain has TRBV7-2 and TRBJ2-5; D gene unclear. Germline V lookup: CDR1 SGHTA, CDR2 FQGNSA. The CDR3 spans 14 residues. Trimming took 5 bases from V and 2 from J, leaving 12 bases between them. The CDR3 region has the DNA TGTGCCAGCAGCCTTCGGGCCTTGCAAGAGACCCAGTACTTC. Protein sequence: CASSLRALQETQYF.

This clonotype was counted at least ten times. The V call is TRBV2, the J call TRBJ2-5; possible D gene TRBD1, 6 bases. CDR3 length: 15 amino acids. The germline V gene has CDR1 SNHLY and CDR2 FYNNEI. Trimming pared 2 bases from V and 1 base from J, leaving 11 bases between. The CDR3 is CASSEMTGPQETQYF. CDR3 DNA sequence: TGTGCCAGCAGTGAAATGACAGGTCCCCAAGAGACCCAGTACTTC.

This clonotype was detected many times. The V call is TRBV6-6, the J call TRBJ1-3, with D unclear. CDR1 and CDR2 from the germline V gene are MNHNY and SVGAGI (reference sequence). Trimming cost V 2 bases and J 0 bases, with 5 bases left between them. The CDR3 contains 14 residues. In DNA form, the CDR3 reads TGTGCCAGCAGTTACACCCACTCTGGAAACACCATATATTTT. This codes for CASSYTHSGNTIYF.

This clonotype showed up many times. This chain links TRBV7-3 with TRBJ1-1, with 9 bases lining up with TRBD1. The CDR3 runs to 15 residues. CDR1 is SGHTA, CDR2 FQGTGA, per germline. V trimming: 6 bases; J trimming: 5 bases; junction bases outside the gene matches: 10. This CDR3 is CASSSTGTGNTEAFF. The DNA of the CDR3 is TGTGCCAGCAGTTCCACCGGGACAGGGAATACTGAAGCTTTCTTT.

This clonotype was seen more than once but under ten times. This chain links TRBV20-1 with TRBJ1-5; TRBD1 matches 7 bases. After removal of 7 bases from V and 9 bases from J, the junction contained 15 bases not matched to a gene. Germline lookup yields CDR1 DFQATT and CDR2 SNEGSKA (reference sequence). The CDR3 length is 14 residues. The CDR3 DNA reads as TGCAGTGTAGGACAGGTTATACAATCAAGGCCCCAGCATTTT. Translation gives CSVGQVIQSRPQHF.